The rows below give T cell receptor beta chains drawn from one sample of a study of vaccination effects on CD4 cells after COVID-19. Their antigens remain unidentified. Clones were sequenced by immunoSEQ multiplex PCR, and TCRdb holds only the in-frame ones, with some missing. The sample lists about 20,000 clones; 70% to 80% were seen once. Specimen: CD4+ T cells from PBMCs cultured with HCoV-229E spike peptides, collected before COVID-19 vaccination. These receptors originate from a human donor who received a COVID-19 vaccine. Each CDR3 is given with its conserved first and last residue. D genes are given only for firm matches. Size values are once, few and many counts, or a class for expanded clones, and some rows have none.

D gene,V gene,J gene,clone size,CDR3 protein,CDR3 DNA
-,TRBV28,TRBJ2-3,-,CASSLKLVITDTQYF,TGTGCCAGCAGTTTGAAACTAGTTATCACAGATACGCAGTATTTT
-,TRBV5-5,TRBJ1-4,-,CASSLTYPAGEKLFF,TGTGCCAGCAGCTTAACATACCCTGCCGGTGAAAAACTGTTTTTT
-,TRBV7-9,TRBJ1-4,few,CASGFATNEKLFF,TGTGCCAGCGGTTTTGCAACTAATGAAAAACTGTTTTTT
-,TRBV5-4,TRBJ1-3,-,CASSLQGTGNTIYF,TGTGCCAGCAGCTTGCAGGGAACAGGAAACACCATATATTTT
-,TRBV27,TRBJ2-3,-,CASSPGLNTDTQYF,TGTGCCAGCAGTCCTGGACTGAACACAGATACGCAGTATTTT
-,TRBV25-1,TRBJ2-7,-,CASSDPGRAWGEQYF,TGTGCCAGCAGCGATCCGGGCCGAGCGTGGGGTGAGCAGTACTTC
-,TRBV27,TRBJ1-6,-,CASSLSRAHNSPLHF,TGTGCCAGCAGTTTATCCAGGGCCCATAATTCACCCCTCCACTTT
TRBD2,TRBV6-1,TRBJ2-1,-,CASSERTSGRRYNEQFF,TGTGCCAGCAGTGAACGGACTAGCGGGAGACGATACAATGAGCAGTTCTTC
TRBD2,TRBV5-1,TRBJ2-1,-,CASSSSGIGYNEQFF,TGCGCCAGCAGCTCTAGCGGGATAGGCTACAATGAGCAGTTCTTC
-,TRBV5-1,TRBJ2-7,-,CASSFTPAQIREQYF,TGCGCCAGCAGCTTTACACCCGCCCAGATTCGCGAGCAGTACTTC
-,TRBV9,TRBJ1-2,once,CASSVGVADGYTF,TGTGCCAGCAGCGTAGGGGTGGCGGATGGCTACACCTTC
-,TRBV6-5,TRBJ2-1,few,CASREEDRHYNEQFF,TGTGCCAGCAGGGAGGAGGACAGACACTACAATGAGCAGTTCTTC
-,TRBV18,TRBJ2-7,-,CASSPDFGNYEQYF,TGTGCCAGCTCACCGGATTTTGGGAACTACGAGCAGTACTTC